These 27 T cell receptor beta chains were all obtained from the same sample, sequenced in a study of blood T cell repertoires in COVID-19. The data were produced by immunoSEQ multiplex PCR, yet TCRdb's version contains in-frame clones alone and is incomplete. The table lists 34,000 or so clones, 90% to 95% of them singletons. The specimen sequenced was peripheral blood. Source of these receptors: a man aged 55 to 70 with active or convalescent COVID-19.

The rearrangement links TRBV6-5 to TRBJ1-3; maybe TRBD1 (5 bases). This CDR3 region has 13 residues. The V end was cut by 6 bases, the J end by 2 bases, with 8 bases between. Germline V gene sequence: CDR1 MNHEY, CDR2 SVGAGI. CDR3 nucleotide sequence: TGTGCCAGCAGGCTACAGGCTGGAAACACCATATATTTT. Translation: CASRLQAGNTIYF.

The CDR3 DNA reads TGCGCCAGCAGCTCGGGATACGAGCAGTACTTC. It is translated as CASSSGYEQYF. The chain uses TRBV5-1 and TRBJ2-7; D is possibly TRBD2 (5 bases). The germline gives CDR1 SGHRS, CDR2 YFSETQ. This CDR3 is built from 11 residues. Trimming took off 3 bases at V and 4 bases at J, with 5 bases between the two ends.

V usage is TRBV12-3 or TRBV12-4 and J usage is TRBJ2-7, with D unresolved. V lost 3 bases, J lost 3 bases, and 6 bases lay in between. The CDR3 is 12 amino acids. The DNA of the CDR3 is TGTGCCAGCAGTTTGTCGGGCTACGAGCAGTACTTC. It yields the protein CASSLSGYEQYF.

The V and J genes are TRBV7-9 and TRBJ2-7; TRBD1 might be the D (6 bases). Trimming took off 7 bases at V and 2 bases at J, with 21 bases between the two ends. There are 16 residues in the CDR3. Per the germline V gene, CDR1 is SEHNR and CDR2 is FQNEAQ (reference sequence). For the CDR3, the DNA is TGTGCCAGCAACGACCCAGAGCGGACAGCGACCTACGAGCAGTACTTC. The encoded protein is CASNDPERTATYEQYF.

The V call is TRBV18, the J call TRBJ1-4, with D perhaps matching TRBD1 (5 bases). The CDR3 runs to 16 residues. Trimming stripped 2 bases from V and 4 bases from J, with 14 bases between. From germline, CDR1 is KGHSH and CDR2 LQKENI. This chain's CDR3 is CASSPIGPGLNEKLFF. In DNA form, the CDR3 reads TGTGCCAGCTCACCAATCGGGCCAGGGCTTAATGAAAAACTGTTTTTT.

The J gene is TRBJ2-2, the V gene TRBV30, with a weak D call TRBD2 (6 bases). The CDR3 has 14 amino acids. Trimming stripped 3 bases from V and 4 bases from J, with 12 bases between. CDR1 GTSNPN and CDR2 SVGIG come from the germline V gene (reference sequence). CDR3 in amino acids: CAWRARGGTGELFF. The DNA of the CDR3 is TGTGCCTGGAGAGCTAGGGGAGGCACCGGGGAGCTGTTTTTT. Drawing the rest from reference TRBV30 and TRBJ2-2, the complete variable domain is SQTIHQWPATLVQPVGSPLSLECTVEGTSNPNLYWYRQAAGRGLQLLFYSVGIGQISSEVPQNLSASRPQDRQFILSSKKLLLSDSGFYLCAWRARGGTGELFFGEGSRLTVL.

This clone has only one observation. Here the CDR3 DNA reads TGTGCCAGCAGCAAAGTGGGGGCCCACTCCTACGAGCAGTACTTC. Translation gives CASSKVGAHSYEQYF. The chain joins TRBV21-1 to TRBJ2-7; the listed D gene, TRBD1, was not tested against the DNA. TRBV21-1 is given as a pseudogene. This CDR3 comprises 15 residues.

V usage is TRBV5-1 and J usage is TRBJ1-3; D unclear. There are 13 residues in the CDR3. Between the trimmed V and J ends, which lost 0 bases and 5 bases, there was a span of 6 bases. Per the germline V gene, CDR1 is SGHRS and CDR2 is YFSETQ. In nucleotides, the CDR3 is TGCGCCAGCAGCTTGGGGCAGAGAAACACCATATATTTT. Translation gives CASSLGQRNTIYF.

V and J are TRBV5-1 and TRBJ1-6; a possible D gene is TRBD1 (5 bases). The V end lost 0 bases, the J end lost 7 bases, and 8 bases lay between the germline ends. Germline V gene lookup returns CDR1 SGHRS and CDR2 YFSETQ. This CDR3 has 14 amino acids. As DNA, the CDR3 is TGCGCCAGCAGCTTGGTGCCAGGGAATTCACCCCTCCACTTT. Protein product: CASSLVPGNSPLHF.

The V and J genes are TRBV9 and TRBJ1-5; no reliable D call. V was shortened by 10 bases and J by 12 bases, with 14 bases between the two germline ends. Germline assignment: CDR1 SGDLS and CDR2 YYNGEE. The CDR3 extends over 10 amino acids. For the CDR3, the DNA is TGTGCCGGTCCCCTCCCGGGCCAGCATTTT. Residues: CAGPLPGQHF.

This clone has just a few counts. The rearrangement joins TRBV18 to TRBJ2-5; D is perhaps TRBD2 (5 bases). V was cut by 5 bases and J by 2 bases, with 12 bases left in between. Germline-derived CDR1 and CDR2 are KGHSH and LQKENI. CDR3 length equals 14 residues. CDR3 DNA sequence: TGTGCCAGCTCAAGGACTCTGCCACAAGAGACCCAGTACTTC. Translated, it gives CASSRTLPQETQYF. Variable domain in full (rest from reference TRBV18 and TRBJ2-5): NAGVMQNPRHLVRRRGQEARLRCSPMKGHSHVYWYRQLPEEGLKFMVYLQKENIIDESGMPKERFSAEFPKEGPSILRIQQVVRGDSAAYFCASSRTLPQETQYFGPGTRLLVL.

The CDR3 DNA reads as TGTGCCAGCAGTTCTTCTCGACTAGCGGGGCCTTCCTACGAGCAGTACTTC. Encoded protein: CASSSSRLAGPSYEQYF. The chain uses TRBV28 and TRBJ2-7; TRBD2 agrees at 11 bases. J lost 1 base, V lost 4 bases, and 9 bases had no gene match. The CDR3 is made up of 17 amino acids. Germline V CDR1 and CDR2: MDHEN, SYDVKM.

The chain carries TRBV7-2 and TRBJ1-2; 9 bases are a match to TRBD1. The V gene's germline CDR1 is SGHTA and CDR2 FQGNSA. The V segment lost 2 bases and the J segment 8 bases; nucleotides outside the gene matches: 9. The CDR3 totals 15 residues. The chain's CDR3 is CASSLIWTGVDGYTF. CDR3 nucleotides: TGTGCCAGCAGCTTAATTTGGACAGGGGTAGACGGCTACACCTTC.

V is TRBV28 and J is TRBJ2-2; D is undetermined. The germline CDR1 and CDR2 sequences are MDHEN and SYDVKM. The CDR3 totals 16 residues. The V gene lost 3 bases and the J gene lost 0 bases, with 11 bases spanning the gap. Written as DNA, the CDR3 is TGTGCCAGCAGTTTGGCCAGGTCCCCGAACACCGGGGAGCTGTTTTTT. This encodes CASSLARSPNTGELFF. The whole variable domain, filled in from reference TRBV28 and TRBJ2-2, reads DVKVTQSSRYLVKRTGEKVFLECVQDMDHENMFWYRQDPGLGLRLIYFSYDVKMKEKGDIPEGYSVSREKKERFSLILESASTNQTSMYLCASSLARSPNTGELFFGEGSRLTVL.

DNA for the CDR3: TGCGCCAGCAGCTTGGCTTGGCGGGGGGCTTATAGCACAGATACGCAGTATTTT. Its translation is CASSLAWRGAYSTDTQYF. The rearrangement joins TRBV5-1 to TRBJ2-3, with 8 bases that match TRBD2. Unmatched junction bases numbered 9, after V lost 0 bases and J lost 0 bases. The CDR3 loop spans 18 amino acids. The V gene's germline CDR1 is SGHRS and CDR2 YFSETQ.

This chain connects TRBV18 to TRBJ1-3; perhaps TRBD1 as D (5 bases). This CDR3 has 16 residues. Between the trimmed V and J ends, which lost 1 base and 0 bases, there was a span of 10 bases. Germline V gene data show CDR1 as KGHSH and CDR2 as LQKENI. The CDR3 here is CASSPLEGSSGNTIYF. In DNA form, the CDR3 reads TGTGCCAGCTCACCACTGGAGGGGAGCTCTGGAAACACCATATATTTT.

V gene TRBV6-2 or TRBV6-3 combines with J gene TRBJ2-2; TRBD1 matches 7 bases. CDR3 size: 15 residues. From germline, CDR1 is MNHEY and CDR2 SVGEGT. V lost 6 bases to trimming and J lost 0 bases; unmatched junction nucleotides: 4. The CDR3, as DNA: TGTGCCAGCAGCTCCGGGACAGCGAACACCGGGGAGCTGTTTTTT. Its protein product is CASSSGTANTGELFF.

This chain connects TRBV6-1 to TRBJ1-6; 9 bases are a match to TRBD1. The CDR3 totals 15 residues. Losses at the gene ends were 1 base for V and 10 bases for J; bases not matched to a gene: 5. CDR1 is MNHNS, CDR2 SASEGT, per germline. The CDR3 sequence is CASSEVGQGGSPLHF. The CDR3 DNA reads as TGTGCCAGCAGTGAAGTGGGACAGGGAGGATCACCCCTCCACTTT.

The rearrangement uses TRBV5-1 and TRBJ2-2, with D tentatively TRBD1 (6 bases). V lost 4 bases to trimming and J lost 0 bases, with 16 bases between them. This CDR3 spans 17 amino acids. Germline V CDR1 and CDR2: SGHRS, YFSETQ. The CDR3, as DNA: TGCGCCAGCAGCCTGCATGGGGCAGGGGCGAACACCGGGGAGCTGTTTTTT. It translates to CASSLHGAGANTGELFF. The whole variable domain, remainder taken from reference TRBV5-1 and TRBJ2-2, is KAGVTQTPRYLIKTRGQQVTLSCSPISGHRSVSWYQQTPGQGLQFLFEYFSETQRNKGNFPGRFSGRQFSNSRSEMNVSTLELGDSALYLCASSLHGAGANTGELFFGEGSRLTVL.

V usage is TRBV7-9 and J usage is TRBJ1-1; 8 nucleotides agree with TRBD1. The J segment lost 5 bases and the V segment lost 3 bases, leaving 11 bases of the junction unmatched. Germline V CDR1 and CDR2: SEHNR, FQNEAQ (reference sequence). This CDR3 has 16 residues. DNA for the CDR3: TGTGCCAGCAGCTTCTGGTCAGGGGGCGTGTGGACTGAAGCTTTCTTT. Translation: CASSFWSGGVWTEAFF.

This chain links TRBV29-1 with TRBJ1-2, with TRBD1 identical over 12 bases. Trimming removed 6 bases from V and 4 bases from J; junction bases left unmatched: 0. The CDR3 is made up of 12 amino acids. Germline V gene sequence: CDR1 SQVTM, CDR2 ANQGSEA. The CDR3 DNA reads as TGCAGCGTGGGACAGGGGGCCTATGGCTACACCTTC. It codes for CSVGQGAYGYTF. Drawing the rest from reference TRBV29-1 and TRBJ1-2, the complete variable domain is SAVISQKPSRDICQRGTSLTIQCQVDSQVTMMFWYRQQPGQSLTLIATANQGSEATYESGFVIDKFPISRPNLTFSTLTVSNMSPEDSSIYLCSVGQGAYGYTFGSGTRLTVV.

The CDR3 is CASSFGGTTPSPLHF. The DNA for the CDR3 is TGTGCCAGCAGTTTTGGAGGGACGACCCCTTCACCCCTCCACTTT. The chain links TRBV27 to TRBJ1-6; maybe TRBD1 (5 bases). The germline V and J ends were trimmed by 3 bases and 9 bases, with 15 bases remaining between them. Germline V gene lookup returns CDR1 MNHEY and CDR2 SMNVEV (reference sequence). The CDR3 extends over 15 amino acids.

This chain links TRBV10-2 with TRBJ2-3; 7 bases align to TRBD2. Germline values: CDR1 WSHSY, CDR2 SAAADI. This CDR3 spans 14 amino acids. Germline trimming cut 7 bases from V and 3 bases from J; bases unmatched to any gene: 7. This CDR3 reads CASNDGAGTDTQYF. For the CDR3, the DNA is TGCGCCAGCAACGACGGAGCGGGGACAGATACGCAGTATTTT.

This clone was seen only once. This sequence joins TRBV29-1 and TRBJ1-2; 10 nucleotides align to TRBD1. The CDR3 is 15 amino acids. The junction had 8 bases not matched to a gene; V was cut back by 3 bases and J by 4 bases. The germline gives CDR1 SQVTM, CDR2 ANQGSEA. The CDR3 sequence: CSVDRQGATSYGYTF. CDR3 coding DNA: TGCAGCGTTGACCGACAGGGGGCGACGAGCTATGGCTACACCTTC.

The count of this clone is one. This chain links TRBV3-1 (or the pseudogene TRBV3-2) with TRBJ1-4, with 9 nucleotides matching TRBD1. Germline V gives CDR1 LGHDT, CDR2 YNNKEL (reference sequence). With 3 bases clipped from V and 8 bases from J, the junction kept 4 bases outside the gene matches. This CDR3 comprises 14 residues. CDR3 amino acids: CASSHRDREEKLFF. In DNA, the CDR3 is TGTGCCAGCAGCCACCGGGACAGGGAAGAAAAACTGTTTTTT.

The chain links TRBV7-6 to TRBJ2-5, with D tentatively TRBD2 (6 bases). CDR3 length: 15 residues. Germline loops: CDR1 SGHVS, CDR2 FNYEAQ. Trimming took off 2 bases at V and 6 bases at J, with 16 bases between the two ends. The CDR3 region has the DNA TGTGCCAGCAGCTTATCCAGCCAGGCGGGACAGACCCAGTACTTC. Protein: CASSLSSQAGQTQYF.

The chain links TRBV10-3 to TRBJ1-5, with unresolved D. V shed 4 bases and J shed 2 bases, with 12 bases lying between them. The CDR3 is 15 residues long. CDR1 is ENHRY, CDR2 SYGVKD, per germline. As DNA, the CDR3 is TGTGCCATCAGTGCCGGAGCCAGTCGCAATCAGCCCCAGCATTTT. It encodes CAISAGASRNQPQHF.